This TCR beta chain was retrieved from a study of blood T cell repertoires in COVID-19. Germline V CDR1 and CDR2: SGHVS, FQNEAQ. V lost 4 bases to trimming and J lost 11 bases; unmatched junction nucleotides: 19. The CDR3 consists of 17 residues. Repertoires were generated with immunoSEQ multiplex PCR, while TCRdb's copy carries only in-frame clones and drops some. The sample has 250,000 or so clones, approximately 84% seen once. The gene calls are TRBV7-8 and TRBJ1-5; 8 bases align to TRBD1. Input material: PBMCs or T cells enriched from blood (not recorded which). This TCR was recovered from a man aged 50 or older who had recovered from COVID-19. The DNA of the CDR3 is TGTGCCAGCAGCTCCCTCCAGGGGGCTCGGGGGGTTTGGTCCCAGCATTTT. Its translation: CASSSLQGARGVWSQHF.